This TCR beta chain was sequenced in a study of shared clonotypes between healthy human individuals (TCRdb year 2020). In the study overall: The cohort comprised two women and three men aged 18 to 49 years. Per donor, three plates each were used for CD4 naive and CD4 memory, two for CD8 naive, and one for CD8 memory. To estimate repertoire size and how much clonotype sharing occurs between individuals, the study deeply sequenced the blood TCR repertoires of several healthy adults. To increase sequencing depth and limit assay-specific biases, TCR repertoire library preparation and sequencing were carried out by different laboratories using diverse techniques. Each donor's leukapheresis produced roughly between about 0.9 and 9.5 billion PBMCs. General study outcomes and caveats: Pairwise subsampling led to the expectation that sequencing depth would affect the degree of clonotype sharing among donors. Clonotypes shared by all four sorted-subset donors showed higher generation probabilities than non-shared clonotypes. Approximately 5% of naive CD4, more than 3% of naive CD8, about 2.5% of memory CD4, and approximately 0.39% of memory CD8 clonotypes were shared across four donors. Incomplete sequencing was indicated by rarefaction of sorted-subset datasets, despite the large sequencing depth. Naive subsets generally had larger estimated clonotype richness than memory subsets did. The small number of donors limited the genetic and exposure-history diversity represented. Only blood was sampled, and tissue TCR repertoires likely differ from those in blood.

Worth noting for this clone: Its antigen remains unidentified. Base qualities are not recorded, but no much larger clone differs from it by a single base. Other DNA variants within this sample encode the same CDR3.

TCR CDR3 regions were amplified from genomic DNA by multiplex PCR using the deep immunoSEQ assay. For each cell subset, the extracted genomic DNA was distributed evenly across all wells of several immunoSEQ 96-well plates, and each plate served as one replicate. For sorted subsets, approximately 200 ng of genomic DNA, equivalent to 25,000 to 35,000 T cell genomes, went into each replicate PCR. The purified libraries were quantified using a Qubit 3.0 fluorometer, sized with a Bioanalyzer 2100, and then quantified again using the KAPA Library Quantification kit. A separate single-read 150-cycle Illumina NextSeq 550 flow cell was used to sequence each immunoSEQ 96-well plate. The paper's data handling went like this. The immunoSEQ output contained only junctional sequences without quality scores, so filtering could not match that applied to full-length reads. Sequences were annotated with PyIR, a Python wrapper for IgBLAST v1.9, using IMGT germline references to assign V/J genes and CDR3. Reads were filtered out if the reads had weak V/J assignments (E-value above 1e-6), no CDR3, stop codons, out-of-frame junctions, or ambiguous translated residues. V3J clonotypes were defined by identical inferred V gene, J gene, and CDR3 amino acid sequence. Percentage overlap between repertoires was computed as shared unique clonotypes divided by the size of the smaller repertoire. RTK rarefaction, the Chao1 estimator, and Recon v2.1 estimates of unobserved clonotypes were used to assess repertoire richness. OLGA was used to compute generation probabilities for all TCRbeta clonotypes that the gDNA method yielded from a handful of donors. TCRdb holds this immuneACCESS table with in-frame rearrangements only. Some clones are missing; in checked studies, unresolved V genes explain under half, and the rest has no known cause. Clone size and V and J calls were adopted from that table, with D and trimming inferred from the DNA. In all, the sample holds around 2,100,000 clones, and about 95% of those were seen once. The ten largest clones take up around 1.2% of the sample.

The germline V gene (reference sequence) gives CDR1 as SEHNR and CDR2 as FQNEAQ. The CDR3 measures 12 amino acids from cysteine to phenylalanine. The kept DNA is CDR3 alone, 36 bases in frame from the first base. V loses 5 bases, J loses 0 bases, and the germline ends lie 3 bases apart. CD8 naive samples consisted of CD45RO-negative cells that were positively selected for CCR7, yielding a CD45RA+CCR7+ population without TemRA cells. The donors were healthy, HIV-negative adults who had no recently reported acute infections or vaccinations. Every donor was a Caucasian adult living in Nashville, Tennessee, USA. Blood was collected by leukapheresis, and PBMCs were isolated by Ficoll-Histopaque density gradient centrifugation and then cryopreserved in liquid nitrogen vapor phase. Analytical flow cytometry was used to check the purity and quantity of every magnetically sorted T cell population. From each sorted fraction, genomic DNA was isolated and quantified by UV absorbance on a Nanodrop 2000c.

The rearranged chain carries TRBV7-9 and TRBJ2-3; the D gene remains uncertain. The specimen was naive CD8+ T cells sorted from blood. What this sample's cell subset or site label stands for: CD45RA+CCR7+. This TCR derives from a man younger than 35 in good health. CDR3 loop: CASSPSTDTQYF. The DNA reads as follows: TGTGCCAGCAGCCCTAGCACAGATACGCAGTATTTT.